This T cell receptor beta chain was obtained from a study of monozygotic twins with inflammatory bowel disease. Study-wide findings and caveats: Repertoire similarity did not differ between concordant and discordant twins, possibly owing to limited power.

A word on this clonotype: The antigen is undetermined.

Samples each yielded cDNA through eight separate reactions. For both chains, the TCRalpha and TCRbeta cDNA went through two nested PCRs of around 15 and 9 cycles. TCRdb re-called the 5' RACE reads and catalogs CDR3 proteins one per entry, DNA excluded. The sample has about 380,000 distinct CDR3 sequences. Donors each contributed one blood sample measuring under 3 ml. The length of the CDR3 is 13 residues. Germline-derived CDR1 and CDR2 are KGHDR and SFDVKD. Sequencing was performed on blood. The V call is TRBV24-1, the J call TRBJ2-5; TCRdb proposes TRBD1, but this gene call is untestable without DNA. This sequence was found in a human donor with ulcerative colitis or Crohn's disease, or a healthy co-twin of an affected twin (not recorded which). The CDR3 loop reads CATSESPEETQYF.